This record covers a single T cell receptor (beta chain). Its target antigen remains unknown. Qualities for individual bases were not recorded, and no much larger clone is one base off. The entry originates in a study of blood T cells in healthy people across ages (dated by TCRdb to between 2015 and 2016). Looking at the study overall: In model experiments, template switching captured about one uniquely barcoded TCR beta cDNA molecule for every two T cells. To track age-related changes in TCR beta repertoire diversity, the study relied on deep sequencing normalized with unique cDNA molecular identifiers. Donors were grouped into four age groups: young (average roughly 15 years), middle-aged (about 38), aged (approximately 67) and long-lived (approximately 82). To avoid experimental bias, donors of different ages were randomly spread across the sequencing lanes. The study analyzed two additional independent replicas of 1 million unique cDNA reads from the same blood draw for two donors, one aged 18 to 30 and one aged 80 or older. Here is what the overall study found, with its caveats: Estimates of total diversity based on one million sequenced T cells were regarded as lower bounds and as underestimates. Because the CMV infection status of the donors was unknown, age-related changes in expanded clonotypes may potentially have been confounded. As age increased, observed TCR beta diversity per million T cells dropped in a roughly linear way, and a significant reduction was already evident by age roughly 40. There was a strong correlation between observed TCR beta diversity and the percentage of naive T cells measured by flow cytometry. Compared with the aged group, more naive CD4+ T cells, fewer expanded clones and increased TCR diversity were shown by the long-lived group, suggesting age selection. Bulk unsorted PBMC profiling prevented conclusive comparison of naive and antigen-experienced compartments.

Spanning cysteine to phenylalanine, the CDR3 consists of 18 amino acids. Kept here is only the CDR3 DNA, which spans 54 bases and is read in frame from base 1. CDR1 and CDR2, per the germline V gene, are MGHRA and YSYEKL. The junction carries 21 bases between V and J, which are trimmed by 0 bases and 4 bases respectively. Library generation was performed with 5' RACE. The sample was run on an Illumina HiSeq 2500. A second PCR of roughly 7 to 12 cycles was performed with a sample-barcoded 5' primer and a J-beta primer mix. A unique molecular identifier was introduced onto each TCR beta cDNA molecule by a template-switch 5' adaptor carrying 12 random nucleotides. Each sample yielded at least 3 million CDR3-containing paired-end reads. First-strand cDNA synthesis was performed from all RNA using the Mint cDNA synthesis kit, with priming by a TRBC-specific oligonucleotide. After uracil-DNA glycosylase treatment, a first 18-cycle PCR used universal primers M1SS and BC2_uni_R on all cDNA. The published analysis was carried out like this. Each sample was normalized by randomly selecting 1 million high-quality reads, each carrying a distinct molecular identifier. Instead of being binned into consensus sequences, reads with shared molecular identifiers were discarded. MiTCR, run with a Q25 quality threshold and the strictest error-elimination algorithm, handled CDR3 identification, clonotype clustering and error correction. Lower-bound total TCR beta diversity was estimated with a nonparametric unseen species model using Euler transformation. In-frame beta chains were kept once TCRdb had trimmed the public reads at Q25 with fastp and called clones with MiXCR. When rows share a CDR3 protein, they turn into one entry using the most common DNA and genes. Clone size and V and J calls follow TCRdb, not the original study. Within this sample are about 1.4 million distinct CDR3 sequences, with almost 60% of them counted one time only. The biggest ten clones account for approximately 7% of the sample.

The donors were 40 or so Caucasian individuals from Russia, aged roughly 6 to 100 years, who were systemically healthy. Each donor gave about 9.7 milliliters of peripheral blood, drawn into EDTA-treated Vacutainer tubes. PBMCs were isolated by Ficoll-Paque density-gradient centrifugation, with at least 6 million obtained per sample. Trizol reagent was used to extract total RNA from the PBMCs, yielding at least 5.5 micrograms per sample. For every donor, flow cytometry on a PBMC aliquot measured the percentage of naive CD45RAhigh/CD27high T cells. The chain is assembled from TRBV4-1 and TRBJ1-2; TRBD1 could be the D gene, as 5 bases match. Sequenced material: blood. This TCR was recovered from a man younger than 30 in good health. The nucleotides read TGCGCCAGCAGCCAAGAGGGCGGAAAGGGACCATATTCCTATGGCTACACCTTC. It codes for CASSQEGGKGPYSYGYTF.